The clone carrying this T cell receptor (beta chain) was seen only a few times. The target antigen is unknown. TCR alpha and TCR beta cDNA libraries with sample barcodes and UMIs came from 5'RACE using constant-segment primers. TCRdb reprocessed the 5' RACE reads via MiXCR and lists one record per CDR3 protein. This sample has 350,000 or so distinct CDR3 sequences, with around a fifth found just once. This entry belongs to a study of T-cell memory formation after mild COVID-19. Study information: Among the donors, TCR clusters were largely specific to each donor.

Whole-study findings and limits: Pre-infection memory showed some responding clones, and this suggested that cross-reactive memory joined. There was no confirmation that second-wave clones peaking on day 37 were SARS-CoV-2 specific.

Per germline, CDR1 SGHTA and CDR2 FQGNSA. V lost 5 bases and J lost 1, with 14 bases in between. CDR3 size: 15 residues. The specimen was PBMCs or a T cell subset sorted from them (not recorded which). The chain has TRBV7-2 and TRBJ1-2; tentatively, D is TRBD1 (6 bases). The receptor was isolated from a man between 18 and 35 years old who had mild COVID-19 (a few samples of this study predate the infection). Cell type and time point are not known. The CDR3 protein is CASSQGGQINYGYTF. In nucleotides, the CDR3 is TGTGCCAGCAGCCAGGGAGGACAGATTAACTATGGCTACACCTTC.